Presented here are 15 T cell receptor beta chains from one specimen sequenced in a study of Ad26.COV2.S vaccination and SARS-CoV-2 variants. The treatment is: around 19 received Ad26.COV2.S at low or high dose, single or two shots; 5 received placebo; per-sample allocation not given. Samples came from day 63 after the first vaccine or placebo injection. Produced via immunoSEQ multiplex PCR; TCRdb's table is partial and in-frame only. The table shows some 420,000 clones, with roughly 88% occurring only once. This sample comprised peripheral blood, obtained in a trial of Ad26.COV2.S vaccine versus placebo. The receptor source for this set is a person aged 18-65 years who received the Ad26.COV2.S COVID-19 vaccine or a placebo.

The chain is built from TRBV9 and TRBJ1-5; tentative D call: TRBD1 (5 bases). Germline lookup yields CDR1 SGDLS and CDR2 YYNGEE. V was shortened by 7 bases and J by 4 bases, with 12 bases between the two germline ends. CDR3 length: 13 residues. CDR3 DNA: TGTGCCAGCGGGGGGAGGCAGAATCAGCCCCAGCATTTT. It specifies CASGGRQNQPQHF.

A few counts support this clone. The same CDR3 is also encoded by other DNA sequences in this sample. V is TRBV7-2 and J is TRBJ2-3; D gene ambiguous. Per the germline V gene, CDR1 is SGHTA and CDR2 is FQGNSA. Trimming removed 2 bases from V and 4 bases from J, with 4 bases in between. The CDR3 is made up of 12 amino acids. CDR3 coding DNA: TGTGCCAGCAGCTTAAAGGCAGATACGCAGTATTTT. Protein: CASSLKADTQYF.

This rearrangement joins TRBV4-2 to TRBJ2-3, with 7 bases lining up with TRBD2. Germline V gene lookup returns CDR1 LGHNA and CDR2 YNFKEQ. V lost 1 base to trimming and J lost 2 bases; unmatched junction nucleotides: 9. The CDR3 consists of 17 residues. The CDR3 spells CASSQVASGAPTDTQYF. CDR3 in DNA: TGTGCCAGCAGCCAAGTGGCGAGCGGGGCACCCACAGATACGCAGTATTTT.

The chain recombines TRBV12-3 or TRBV12-4 with TRBJ2-2, with D perhaps TRBD1 or TRBD2 (5 bases each). The CDR3 is 11 residues long. V lost 3 bases and J lost 13, with 9 bases in between. CDR3 amino acids: CASSFEGWLFF. CDR3 DNA: TGTGCCAGCAGTTTCGAGGGGTGGCTGTTTTTT.

This clone was found once. This chain uses TRBV6-5 with TRBJ1-4; the D gene is possibly TRBD1 (5 bases). Germline V CDR1 and CDR2: MNHEY, SVGAGI. The CDR3 is 12 amino acids. V shed 8 bases and J shed 7 bases, with 11 bases lying between them. CDR3 nucleotides: TGTGCCAGCCGCCGGGGCGTTGAAAAACTGTTTTTT. Its protein product is CASRRGVEKLFF.

The V and J genes are TRBV11-1 and TRBJ2-5; possibly TRBD2 for D (6 bases). Looked up from germline, CDR1 is SGHAT and CDR2 is FQDESV (reference sequence). CDR3 length: 15 amino acids. V lost 4 bases to trimming and J lost 0 bases, with 12 bases between them. CDR3 nucleotides: TGTGCCAGCAGCTCCCCCCGGAGGGACCAAGAGACCCAGTACTTC. Amino acids: CASSSPRRDQETQYF.

The rearrangement uses TRBV9 and TRBJ2-7, with 12 bases identical to TRBD1. Germline CDR1 reads SGDLS; CDR2 reads YYNGEE. Trimming at V came to 2 bases and at J to 4 bases, leaving 7 bases not matched to a gene. CDR3 length: 16 amino acids. DNA of the CDR3: TGTGCCAGCAGCGTGCGGGACAGGGGGCAAACGTACGAGCAGTACTTC. Its translation is CASSVRDRGQTYEQYF.

The gene calls are TRBV3-1 (or the pseudogene TRBV3-2) and TRBJ1-2, with 9 bases aligning to TRBD1. V shed 1 base and J 6 bases; nucleotides not matched to a gene: 12. The germline gives CDR1 LGHDT, CDR2 YNNKEL (reference sequence). The CDR3 loop spans 17 amino acids. CDR3 bases: TGTGCCAGCAGCCAAGTTACAGGGGGCGCGACGAGACATGGCTACACCTTC. Amino acids: CASSQVTGGATRHGYTF.

V is TRBV11-2 and J is TRBJ2-1; 12 bases map to TRBD2. The CDR3 runs 16 residues. Germline V gene sequence: CDR1 SGHAT, CDR2 FQNNGV. J gave up 4 bases and V 5 bases, and 6 bases lay outside the gene matches. The CDR3 nucleotides are TGTGCCAGCAGCGCTAGACTAGCGGGGGAGTACAATGAGCAGTTCTTC. Translation: CASSARLAGEYNEQFF.

This chain links TRBV13 with TRBJ1-3; maybe TRBD1 (5 bases). The germline V gene has CDR1 PRHDT and CDR2 FYEKMQ (reference sequence). Trimming removed 0 bases at V and 2 bases at J, with 5 bases between. The CDR3 runs to 14 residues. CDR3 region: CASSLGRAGNTIYF. CDR3 sequence (DNA): TGTGCCAGCAGCTTAGGCAGGGCTGGAAACACCATATATTTT.

This clone was picked up a small number of times. The genes are TRBV7-3 and TRBJ1-1, with 8 positions matching TRBD1. This CDR3 has 14 amino acids. The V gene end was trimmed by 2 bases and the J gene end by 7 bases; junction bases not matched to a gene: 6. Germline V CDR1 and CDR2: SGHTA, FQGTGA. CDR3 sequence: CASSLEGTGVEAFF. The CDR3 DNA sequence: TGTGCCAGCAGCTTAGAAGGGACAGGAGTTGAAGCTTTCTTT.

This clone appeared a few times. The rearrangement uses TRBV7-9 and TRBJ1-1; 8 nucleotides line up with TRBD1. Germline V gene lookup returns CDR1 SEHNR and CDR2 FQNEAQ (reference sequence). V was pared by 4 bases and J by 7 bases, with 8 bases of the junction left unmatched. There are 14 residues in the CDR3. The CDR3 nucleotides are TGTGCCAGCAGCTCAGGGGGCGCTGAAAATGAAGCTTTCTTT. It yields the protein CASSSGGAENEAFF. Full variable domain (rest looked up from reference TRBV7-9 and TRBJ1-1): DTGVSQNPRHKITKRGQNVTFRCDPISEHNRLYWYRQTLGQGPEFLTYFQNEAQLEKSRLLSDRFSAERPKGSFSTLEIQRTEQGDSAMYLCASSSGGAENEAFFGQGTRLTVV.

The chain joins TRBV5-1 to TRBJ2-7; D unclear. Trimming took 4 bases from V and 4 from J, leaving 9 bases between them. The CDR3 length is 12 residues. Germline CDR1 is SGHRS and CDR2 is YFSETQ. The CDR3 loop is CASSVGFYEQYF. The CDR3 region has the DNA TGCGCCAGCAGCGTGGGCTTTTACGAGCAGTACTTC. The whole variable domain, filled in from reference TRBV5-1 and TRBJ2-7, reads KAGVTQTPRYLIKTRGQQVTLSCSPISGHRSVSWYQQTPGQGLQFLFEYFSETQRNKGNFPGRFSGRQFSNSRSEMNVSTLELGDSALYLCASSVGFYEQYFGPGTRLTVT.

V gene TRBV5-1 combines with J gene TRBJ2-3; 7 positions match TRBD1. In germline, CDR1 is SGHRS, CDR2 YFSETQ. This CDR3 spans 16 amino acids. Trimming cost V 4 bases and J 2 bases; bases outside gene matches: 10. The CDR3 sequence is CASSPRMTGSTDTQYF. DNA for the CDR3: TGCGCCAGCAGCCCCCGAATGACAGGGTCCACAGATACGCAGTATTTT.

V gene TRBV4-3 combines with J gene TRBJ2-1; D is uncertain. The CDR3 is 15 amino acids. Germline lookup yields CDR1 LGHNA and CDR2 YSLEER. V was trimmed by 4 bases and J by 1 base, leaving 11 bases between them. Here the CDR3 DNA reads TGCGCCAGCAGCCCCACAGAGACATCCTACAATGAGCAGTTCTTC. Residues: CASSPTETSYNEQFF.